The source of this T cell receptor beta chain is a study of T cell repertoires in cytomegalovirus infection. The wider study: Signatures in public TCR beta sequences pointed to both CMV infection and matching HLA type. Study conclusions and caveats: The study identified carriers of CMV plus the relevant HLA from cumulative public TCR beta family frequency.

As concerns this clonotype: Its antigen is undetermined.

In germline, CDR1 is SGHNT, CDR2 YYREEE (reference sequence). This CDR3 contains 19 residues. V lost 3 bases to trimming and J lost 14 bases; unmatched junction nucleotides: 27. TCRdb itself ran the reads through MiXCR, one entry per CDR3 protein. The sample shows fewer than 550,000 distinct CDR3 sequences, roughly 29% of them seen only once. The source of this sequence is a human donor in good health (CMV status not recorded). Some clones in this sample may be carry-over from other donors' samples. The chain recombines TRBV5-4 with TRBJ2-5; 11 bases are a match to TRBD2. Sequencing was done on a sample of PBMCs. This CDR3 is CASSWDQRPGLAGPSGLYF. The CDR3 coding sequence is TGTGCCAGCAGCTGGGACCAACGCCCCGGACTAGCGGGTCCGTCGGGGTTATACTTC.